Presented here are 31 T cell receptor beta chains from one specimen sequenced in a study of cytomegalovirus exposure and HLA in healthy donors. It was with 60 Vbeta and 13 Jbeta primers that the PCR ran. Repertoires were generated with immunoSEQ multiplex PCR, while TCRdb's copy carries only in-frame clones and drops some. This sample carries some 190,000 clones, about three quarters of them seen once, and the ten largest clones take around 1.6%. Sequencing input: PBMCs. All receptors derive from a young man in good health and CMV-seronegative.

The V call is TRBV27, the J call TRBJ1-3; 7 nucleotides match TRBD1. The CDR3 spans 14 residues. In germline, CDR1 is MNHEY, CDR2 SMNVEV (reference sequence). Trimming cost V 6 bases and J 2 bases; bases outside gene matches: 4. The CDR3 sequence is CASSVDRAGNTIYF. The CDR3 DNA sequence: TGTGCCAGCAGCGTCGACAGGGCTGGAAACACCATATATTTT.

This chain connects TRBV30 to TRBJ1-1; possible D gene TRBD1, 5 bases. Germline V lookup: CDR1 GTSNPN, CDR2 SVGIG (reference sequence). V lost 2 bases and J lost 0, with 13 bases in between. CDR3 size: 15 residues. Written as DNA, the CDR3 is TGTGCCTGGAGTATGTGGGGGGGGGTGAACACTGAAGCTTTCTTT. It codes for CAWSMWGGVNTEAFF.

This CDR3 is CATRRDYGYTF. For the CDR3, the DNA is TGTGCCACTAGACGTGACTATGGCTACACCTTC. The gene calls are TRBV6-6 and TRBJ1-2; D gene unclear. The CDR3 spans 11 residues. The germline V gene encodes CDR1 MNHNY and CDR2 SVGAGI (reference sequence). Trimming took 10 bases from V and 3 from J, leaving 9 bases between them.

CDR3 nucleotide sequence: TGTGCCAGCTCAAGGACAGGGGTTACCTACGAGCAGTACTTC. It translates to CASSRTGVTYEQYF. The chain links TRBV18 to TRBJ2-7; 9 nucleotides align to TRBD1. This CDR3 is 14 amino acids long. V was clipped by 5 bases and J by 2 bases; unmatched bases: 4. From germline, CDR1 is KGHSH and CDR2 LQKENI. The variable domain in full, with the rest retrieved from reference TRBV18 and TRBJ2-7, is NAGVMQNPRHLVRRRGQEARLRCSPMKGHSHVYWYRQLPEEGLKFMVYLQKENIIDESGMPKERFSAEFPKEGPSILRIQQVVRGDSAAYFCASSRTGVTYEQYFGPGTRLTVT.

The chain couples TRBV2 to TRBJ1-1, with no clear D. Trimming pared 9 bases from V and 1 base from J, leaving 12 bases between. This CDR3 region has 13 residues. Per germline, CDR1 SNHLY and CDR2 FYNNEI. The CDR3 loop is CASVRETNTEAFF. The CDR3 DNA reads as TGTGCCAGTGTCCGGGAGACGAACACTGAAGCTTTCTTT.

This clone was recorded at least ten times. The CDR3 loop reads CASSLAGRGQETQYF. CDR3 nucleotides: TGTGCCAGCAGCTTGGCCGGGAGGGGCCAAGAGACCCAGTACTTC. The chain links TRBV5-6 to TRBJ2-5, with TRBD2 identical over 8 bases. Trimming took 0 bases from V and 1 from J; bases not matched to a gene: 2. This CDR3 has 15 amino acids. From germline, CDR1 is SGHDT and CDR2 YYEEEE.

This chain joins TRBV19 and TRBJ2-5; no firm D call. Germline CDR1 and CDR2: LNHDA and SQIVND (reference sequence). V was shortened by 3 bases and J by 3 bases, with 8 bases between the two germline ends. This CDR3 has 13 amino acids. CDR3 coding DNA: TGTGCCAGTAGTATGCGACTGAAAGAGACCCAGTACTTC. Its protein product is CASSMRLKETQYF.

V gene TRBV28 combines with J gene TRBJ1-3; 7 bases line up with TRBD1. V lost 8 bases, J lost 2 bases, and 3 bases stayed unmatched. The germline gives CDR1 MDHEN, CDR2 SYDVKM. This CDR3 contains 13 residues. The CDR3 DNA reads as TGTGCCAGCCGACAGGGAACTGGAAACACCATATATTTT. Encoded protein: CASRQGTGNTIYF.

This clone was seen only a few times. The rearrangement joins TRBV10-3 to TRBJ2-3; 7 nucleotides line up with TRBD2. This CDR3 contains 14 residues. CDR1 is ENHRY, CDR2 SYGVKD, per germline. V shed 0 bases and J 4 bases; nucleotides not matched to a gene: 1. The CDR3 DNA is TGTGCCATCAGTGAGTCACGGGGGGCAGATACGCAGTATTTT. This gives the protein CAISESRGADTQYF.

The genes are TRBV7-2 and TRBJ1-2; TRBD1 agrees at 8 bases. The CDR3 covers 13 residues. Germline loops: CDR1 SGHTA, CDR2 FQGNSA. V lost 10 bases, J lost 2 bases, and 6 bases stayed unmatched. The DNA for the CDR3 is TGTGCCATGGGACAGGACTTAAACTATGGCTACACCTTC. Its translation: CAMGQDLNYGYTF.

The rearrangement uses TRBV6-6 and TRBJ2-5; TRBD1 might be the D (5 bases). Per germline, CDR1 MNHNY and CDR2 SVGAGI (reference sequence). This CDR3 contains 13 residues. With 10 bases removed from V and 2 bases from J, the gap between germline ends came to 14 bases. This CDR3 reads CATCRTKQETQYF. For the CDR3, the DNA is TGTGCCACCTGTCGGACAAAGCAAGAGACCCAGTACTTC.

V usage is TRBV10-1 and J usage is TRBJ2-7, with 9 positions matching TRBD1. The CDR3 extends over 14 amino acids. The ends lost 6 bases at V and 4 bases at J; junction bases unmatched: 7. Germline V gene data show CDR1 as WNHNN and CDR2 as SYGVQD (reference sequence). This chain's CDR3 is CASRGQGCAYEQYF. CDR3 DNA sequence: TGCGCCAGCAGGGGACAGGGTTGCGCGTACGAGCAGTACTTC.

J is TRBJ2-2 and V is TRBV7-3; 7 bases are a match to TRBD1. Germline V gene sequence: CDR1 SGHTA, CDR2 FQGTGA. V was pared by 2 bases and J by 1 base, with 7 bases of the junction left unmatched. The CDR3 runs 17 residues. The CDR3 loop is CASSLWGRQGNTGELFF. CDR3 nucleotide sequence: TGTGCCAGCAGCTTATGGGGCCGACAGGGGAACACCGGGGAGCTGTTTTTT.

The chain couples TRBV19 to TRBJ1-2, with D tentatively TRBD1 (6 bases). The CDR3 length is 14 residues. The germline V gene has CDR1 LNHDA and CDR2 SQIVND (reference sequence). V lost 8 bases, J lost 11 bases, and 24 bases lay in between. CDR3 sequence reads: CASAPDRSYSWYTF. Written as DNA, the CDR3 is TGTGCCAGTGCTCCAGACAGGTCATACAGTTGGTACACCTTC.

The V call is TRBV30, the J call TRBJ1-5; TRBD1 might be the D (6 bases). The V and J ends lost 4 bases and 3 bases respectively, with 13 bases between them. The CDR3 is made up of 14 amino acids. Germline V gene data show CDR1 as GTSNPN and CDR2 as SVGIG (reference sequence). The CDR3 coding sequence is TGTGCCTGGAATAACGGACAGAACAATCAGCCCCAGCATTTT. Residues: CAWNNGQNNQPQHF. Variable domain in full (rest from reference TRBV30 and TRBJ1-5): SQTIHQWPATLVQPVGSPLSLECTVEGTSNPNLYWYRQAAGRGLQLLFYSVGIGQISSEVPQNLSASRPQDRQFILSSKKLLLSDSGFYLCAWNNGQNNQPQHFGDGTRLSIL.

The chain's CDR3 is CASSLRGGQGDIVYGYTF. For the CDR3, the DNA is TGTGCCAGCAGCTTACGCGGGGGACAGGGGGATATCGTCTATGGCTACACCTTC. This chain uses TRBV5-6 with TRBJ1-2; 11 bases align to TRBD1. CDR3 length: 18 amino acids. J gave up 4 bases and V 2 bases, and 13 bases lay outside the gene matches. Germline CDR1 reads SGHDT; CDR2 reads YYEEEE. The full variable domain, with the rest looked up from reference TRBV5-6 and TRBJ1-2, is DAGVTQSPTHLIKTRGQQVTLRCSPKSGHDTVSWYQQALGQGPQFIFQYYEEEERQRGNFPDRFSGHQFPNYSSELNVNALLLGDSALYLCASSLRGGQGDIVYGYTFGSGTRLTVV.

The CDR3 spells CASSVGDSRPIYEQYF. The CDR3 DNA is TGCGCCAGCAGTGTGGGGGACAGTCGGCCAATCTACGAGCAGTACTTC. V is TRBV5-1 and J is TRBJ2-7; 7 bases are shared with TRBD1. V dropped 5 bases and J dropped 3; count of bases not matched to a gene: 14. This CDR3 contains 16 residues. Germline V gene lookup returns CDR1 SGHRS and CDR2 YFSETQ.

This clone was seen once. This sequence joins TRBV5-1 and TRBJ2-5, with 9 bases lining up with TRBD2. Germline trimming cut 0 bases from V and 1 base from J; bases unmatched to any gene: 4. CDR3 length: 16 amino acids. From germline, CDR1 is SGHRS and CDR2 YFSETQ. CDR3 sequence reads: CASSLALAGSQETQYF. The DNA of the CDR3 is TGCGCCAGCAGCTTGGCGCTAGCGGGGAGCCAAGAGACCCAGTACTTC. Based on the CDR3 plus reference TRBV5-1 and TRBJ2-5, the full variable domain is KAGVTQTPRYLIKTRGQQVTLSCSPISGHRSVSWYQQTPGQGLQFLFEYFSETQRNKGNFPGRFSGRQFSNSRSEMNVSTLELGDSALYLCASSLALAGSQETQYFGPGTRLLVL.

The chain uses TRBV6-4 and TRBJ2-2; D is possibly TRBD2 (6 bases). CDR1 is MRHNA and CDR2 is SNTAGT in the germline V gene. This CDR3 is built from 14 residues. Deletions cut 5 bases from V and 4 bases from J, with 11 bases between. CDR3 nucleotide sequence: TGTGCCAGCAGTACGGGACTCCCCACCGGGGAGCTGTTTTTT. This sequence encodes CASSTGLPTGELFF.

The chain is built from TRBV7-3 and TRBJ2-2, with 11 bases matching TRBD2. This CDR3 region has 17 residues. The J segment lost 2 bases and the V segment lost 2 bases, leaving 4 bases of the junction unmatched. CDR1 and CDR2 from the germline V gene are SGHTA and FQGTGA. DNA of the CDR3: TGTGCCAGCAGCTTATGGCTAGCGGGGGGCAACACCGGGGAGCTGTTTTTT. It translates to CASSLWLAGGNTGELFF.

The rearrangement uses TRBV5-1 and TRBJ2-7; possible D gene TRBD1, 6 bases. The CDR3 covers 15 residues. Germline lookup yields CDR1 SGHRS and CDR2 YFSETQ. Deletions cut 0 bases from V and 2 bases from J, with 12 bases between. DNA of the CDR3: TGCGCCAGCAGCTTGGGTACAGGGCTGACCTACGAGCAGTACTTC. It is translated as CASSLGTGLTYEQYF.

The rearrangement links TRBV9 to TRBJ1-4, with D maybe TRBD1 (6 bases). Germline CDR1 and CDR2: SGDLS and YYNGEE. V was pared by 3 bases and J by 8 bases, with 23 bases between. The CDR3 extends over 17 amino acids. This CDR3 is CASSGRADRNFGEKLFF. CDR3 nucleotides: TGTGCCAGCAGCGGCCGAGCTGACAGGAACTTCGGGGAAAAACTGTTTTTT.

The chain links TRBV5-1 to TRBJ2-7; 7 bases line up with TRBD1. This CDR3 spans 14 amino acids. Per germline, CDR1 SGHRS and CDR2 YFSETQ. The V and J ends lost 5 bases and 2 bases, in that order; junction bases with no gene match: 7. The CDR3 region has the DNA TGCGCCAGCAGTCCGACAGGGTTAGCCTACGAGCAGTACTTC. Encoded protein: CASSPTGLAYEQYF.

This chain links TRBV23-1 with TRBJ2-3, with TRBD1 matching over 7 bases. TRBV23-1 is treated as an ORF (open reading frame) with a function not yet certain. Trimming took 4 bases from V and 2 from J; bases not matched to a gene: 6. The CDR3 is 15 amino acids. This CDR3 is CASSPTGTPTDTQYF. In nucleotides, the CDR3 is TGCGCCAGCAGTCCGACAGGGACACCCACAGATACGCAGTATTTT.

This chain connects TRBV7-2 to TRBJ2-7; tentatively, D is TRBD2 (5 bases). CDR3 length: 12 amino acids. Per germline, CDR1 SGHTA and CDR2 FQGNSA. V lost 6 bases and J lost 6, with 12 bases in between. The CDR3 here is CASSRNRGEQYF. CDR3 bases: TGTGCCAGCAGTAGGAATCGGGGCGAGCAGTACTTC.

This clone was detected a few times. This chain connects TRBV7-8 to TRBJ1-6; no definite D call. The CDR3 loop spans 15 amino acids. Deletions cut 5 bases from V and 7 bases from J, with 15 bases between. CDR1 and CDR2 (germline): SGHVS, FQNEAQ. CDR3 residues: CASSPLAGTNSPLHF. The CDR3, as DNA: TGTGCCAGCAGCCCCCTGGCGGGAACAAATTCACCCCTCCACTTT. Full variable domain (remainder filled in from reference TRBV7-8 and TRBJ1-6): GAGVSQSPRYKVAKRGQDVALRCDPISGHVSLFWYQQALGQGPEFLTYFQNEAQLDKSGLPSDRFFAERPEGSVSTLKIQRTQQEDSAVYLCASSPLAGTNSPLHFGNGTRLTVT.

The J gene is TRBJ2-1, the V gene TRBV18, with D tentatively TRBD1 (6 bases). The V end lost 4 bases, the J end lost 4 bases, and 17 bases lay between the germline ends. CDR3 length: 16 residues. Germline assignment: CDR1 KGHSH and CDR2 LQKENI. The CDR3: CASSRTGTLTYNEQFF. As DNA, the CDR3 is TGTGCCAGCTCACGTACCGGGACACTAACTTACAATGAGCAGTTCTTC.

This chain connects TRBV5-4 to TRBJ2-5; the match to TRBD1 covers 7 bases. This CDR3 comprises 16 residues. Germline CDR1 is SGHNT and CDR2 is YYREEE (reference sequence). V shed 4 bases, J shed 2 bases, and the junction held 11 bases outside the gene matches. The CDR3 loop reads CASSRANRGPQETQYF. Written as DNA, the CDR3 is TGTGCCAGCAGCCGTGCCAATAGGGGGCCACAAGAGACCCAGTACTTC.

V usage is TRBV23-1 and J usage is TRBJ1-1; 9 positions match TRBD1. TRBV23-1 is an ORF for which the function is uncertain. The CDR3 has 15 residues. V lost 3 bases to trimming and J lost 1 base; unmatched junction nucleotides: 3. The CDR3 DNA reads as TGCGCCAGCAGTCATCTGGACAGGGGGAACACTGAAGCTTTCTTT. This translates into CASSHLDRGNTEAFF.

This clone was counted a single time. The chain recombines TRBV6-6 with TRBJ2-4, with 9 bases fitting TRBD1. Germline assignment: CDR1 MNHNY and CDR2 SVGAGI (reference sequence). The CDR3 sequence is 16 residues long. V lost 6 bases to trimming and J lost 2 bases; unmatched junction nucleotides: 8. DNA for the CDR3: TGTGCCAGCAGCCGACAGGGGGGGCCTACCAAAAACATTCAGTACTTC. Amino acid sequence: CASSRQGGPTKNIQYF.

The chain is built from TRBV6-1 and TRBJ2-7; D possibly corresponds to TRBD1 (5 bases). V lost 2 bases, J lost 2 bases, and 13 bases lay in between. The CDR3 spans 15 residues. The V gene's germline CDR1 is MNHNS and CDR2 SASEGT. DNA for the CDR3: TGTGCCAGCAGTGAAATCTGGCAGGGCCCCTACGAGCAGTACTTC. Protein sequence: CASSEIWQGPYEQYF.